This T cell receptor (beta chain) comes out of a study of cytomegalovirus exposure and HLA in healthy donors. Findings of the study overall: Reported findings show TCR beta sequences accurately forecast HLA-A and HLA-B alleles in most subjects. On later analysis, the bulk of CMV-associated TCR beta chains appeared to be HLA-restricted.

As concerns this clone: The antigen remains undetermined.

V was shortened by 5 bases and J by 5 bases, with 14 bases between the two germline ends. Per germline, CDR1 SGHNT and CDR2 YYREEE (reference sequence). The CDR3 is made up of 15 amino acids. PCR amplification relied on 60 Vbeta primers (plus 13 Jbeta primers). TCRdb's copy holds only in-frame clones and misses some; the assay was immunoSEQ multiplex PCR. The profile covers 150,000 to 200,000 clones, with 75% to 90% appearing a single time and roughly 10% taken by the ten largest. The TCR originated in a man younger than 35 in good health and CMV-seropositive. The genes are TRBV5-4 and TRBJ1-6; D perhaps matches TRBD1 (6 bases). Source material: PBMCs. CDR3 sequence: CASSPGRDNNSPLHF. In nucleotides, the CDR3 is TGTGCCAGCAGTCCCGGCCGGGACAATAATTCACCCCTCCACTTT.